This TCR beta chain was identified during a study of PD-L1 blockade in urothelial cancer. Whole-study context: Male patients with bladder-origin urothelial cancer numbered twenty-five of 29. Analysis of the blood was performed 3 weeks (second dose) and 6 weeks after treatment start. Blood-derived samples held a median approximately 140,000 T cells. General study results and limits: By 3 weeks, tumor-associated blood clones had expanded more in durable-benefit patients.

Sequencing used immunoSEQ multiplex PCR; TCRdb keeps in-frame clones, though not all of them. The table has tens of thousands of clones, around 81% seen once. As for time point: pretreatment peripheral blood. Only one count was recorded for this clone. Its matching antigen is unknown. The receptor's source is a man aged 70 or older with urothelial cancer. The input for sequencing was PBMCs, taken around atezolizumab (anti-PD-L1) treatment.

The CDR3 region has the DNA TGTGCCAGTAGTACCGAACCTATGACAGGGAACTATGGCTACACCTTC. Encoded protein: CASSTEPMTGNYGYTF. This chain links TRBV19 with TRBJ1-2; 7 positions match TRBD1. This CDR3 is built from 16 residues. The V gene end was trimmed by 4 bases and the J gene end by 2 bases; junction bases not matched to a gene: 10. CDR1 is LNHDA and CDR2 is SQIVND in the germline V gene (reference sequence).